One sample yielded the 6 T cell receptor beta chains listed below, sequenced in a study of T cell repertoires in aging, cancer and after chemotherapy. Amplification of TCR beta used genomic DNA extracted from peripheral blood. Rearranged V-D-J TRB sequences were amplified with a mixed TRB-A/B primer pool. TCRdb reprocessed the multiplex PCR reads with MiXCR, giving one entry per CDR3 protein. The table includes about 2,000 distinct CDR3 sequences, under 40% detected once. The material sequenced was blood. The origin of the receptors is a human donor with a solid tumor.

This chain links TRBV5-1 with TRBJ2-1; TRBD1 is a possible D gene (5 bases). Germline V CDR1 and CDR2: SGHRS, YFSETQ. The CDR3 sequence is 14 residues long. V lost 0 bases and J lost 10, with 14 bases in between. The CDR3 loop is CASSLANGAGEQFF. DNA for the CDR3: TGCGCCAGCAGCTTGGCTAATGGGGCAGGCGAGCAGTTCTTC.

The rearrangement joins TRBV4-3 to TRBJ2-3, with D possibly TRBD2 on 6 matching bases. Germline V gene lookup returns CDR1 LGHNA and CDR2 YSLEER. Trimming took 4 bases from V and 2 from J, leaving 13 bases between them. CDR3 length equals 15 residues. The CDR3 here is CASSPFAGITDTQYF. CDR3 DNA sequence: TGCGCCAGCAGCCCTTTTGCGGGGATCACAGATACGCAGTATTTT.

The genes are TRBV18 and TRBJ1-4; 7 positions match TRBD1. V trimming: 0 bases; J trimming: 5 bases; junction bases outside the gene matches: 0. The CDR3 has 14 residues. Germline CDR1 reads KGHSH; CDR2 reads LQKENI. The CDR3 region is CASSPPGQNEKLFF. The DNA for the CDR3 is TGTGCCAGCTCACCACCGGGACAGAATGAAAAACTGTTTTTT.

V and J are TRBV6-1 and TRBJ2-1; 10 bases map to TRBD2. CDR1 and CDR2 (germline): MNHNS, SASEGT. J was trimmed by 8 bases and V by 0 bases; bases with no gene match: 4. This CDR3 is 15 amino acids long. This CDR3 reads CASSEASGGADEQFF. The DNA for the CDR3 is TGTGCCAGCAGTGAAGCGAGCGGGGGGGCCGATGAGCAGTTCTTC.

This clonotype turned up a few times. The J gene is TRBJ2-3, the V gene TRBV19; 12 bases line up with TRBD2. The junction had 13 bases not matched to a gene; V was cut back by 5 bases and J by 4 bases. From germline, CDR1 is LNHDA and CDR2 SQIVND (reference sequence). CDR3 size: 18 residues. The CDR3 here is CASSVNLAGGVRADTQYF. The CDR3 DNA reads TGTGCCAGTAGTGTGAACCTAGCGGGAGGGGTTCGCGCAGATACGCAGTATTTT.

The chain is built from TRBV19 and TRBJ1-4; D is ambiguous. The germline CDR1 and CDR2 sequences are LNHDA and SQIVND (reference sequence). This CDR3 contains 13 residues. V lost 4 bases and J lost 8, with 11 bases in between. The chain's CDR3 is CASSTQQFEKLFF. The CDR3 DNA reads TGTGCCAGTAGTACACAACAGTTCGAAAAACTGTTTTTT. The variable domain in full, completed from reference TRBV19 and TRBJ1-4, reads DGGITQSPKYLFRKEGQNVTLSCEQNLNHDAMYWYRQDPGQGLRLIYYSQIVNDFQKGDIAEGYSVSREKKESFPLTVTSAQKNPTAFYLCASSTQQFEKLFFGSGTQLSVL.